The entry that follows covers one TCR beta chain sequence. This record comes from a study of blood T cell repertoires in COVID-19. Sequencing was performed with immunoSEQ multiplex PCR; in TCRdb, only in-frame clones are kept and a portion is missing. The sample lists roughly 29,000 clones, 90% to 95% occurring once. The germline gives CDR1 SGDLS, CDR2 YYNGEE. The CDR3 totals 16 residues. Trimming left V 4 bases short and J 0 bases short, with 13 bases between. The V call is TRBV9, the J call TRBJ2-2, with D possibly being TRBD1 (5 bases). The sample consisted of peripheral blood. This receptor was taken from a woman aged 70-85 years with COVID-19, enrolled during active disease. DNA for the CDR3: TGTGCCAGCAGCCCCTCGACAGCCCCGAACACCGGGGAGCTGTTTTTT. The encoded protein is CASSPSTAPNTGELFF.